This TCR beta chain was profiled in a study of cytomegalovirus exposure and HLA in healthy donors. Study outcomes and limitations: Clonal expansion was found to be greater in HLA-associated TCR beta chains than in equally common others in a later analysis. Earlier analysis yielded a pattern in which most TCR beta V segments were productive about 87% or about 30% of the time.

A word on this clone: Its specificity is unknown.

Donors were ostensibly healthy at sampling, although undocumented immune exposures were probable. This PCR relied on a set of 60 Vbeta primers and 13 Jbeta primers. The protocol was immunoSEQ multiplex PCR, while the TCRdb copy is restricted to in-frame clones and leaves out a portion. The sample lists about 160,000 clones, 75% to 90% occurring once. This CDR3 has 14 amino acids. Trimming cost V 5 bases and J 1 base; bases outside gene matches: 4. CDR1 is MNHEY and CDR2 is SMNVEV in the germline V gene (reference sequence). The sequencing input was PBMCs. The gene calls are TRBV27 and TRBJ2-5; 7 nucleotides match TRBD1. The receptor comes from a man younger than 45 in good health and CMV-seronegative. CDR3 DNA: TGTGCCAGCAGTCTCGAGGGGGCCCAAGAGACCCAGTACTTC. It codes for CASSLEGAQETQYF.